This is a list of T cell receptor beta chains from one sample in a study of cytomegalovirus exposure and HLA in healthy donors. The repertoire was sequenced with immunoSEQ multiplex PCR; TCRdb's copy has only in-frame clones and lacks some. The repertoire has about 240,000 clones, 86% of them found once; the top ten carry roughly 1.2%. The sequencing input was PBMCs. These receptors came from a woman in her twenties or thirties in good health and CMV-seropositive. Each CDR3 is given with its conserved first and last residue. The order of the fields is clone size, J gene, D gene, V gene, CDR3 DNA, CDR3 protein. The D gene is left open where the match is weak. Clone size, where shown, is once, few, many, or a class for clones that have expanded.

clone_size: -
j_call: TRBJ2-7
d_call: TRBD1
v_call: TRBV19
cdr3_nt: TGTGCCAGTAGCCTTCGGACAGGCTCCTACGAGCAGTACTTC
cdr3_aa: CASSLRTGSYEQYF

clone_size: -
j_call: TRBJ2-5
d_call: TRBD1
v_call: TRBV30
cdr3_nt: TGTGCCTGGAGCCCCGGGACAGAAGAGACCCAGTACTTC
cdr3_aa: CAWSPGTEETQYF

clone_size: -
j_call: TRBJ2-5
d_call: -
v_call: TRBV27
cdr3_nt: TGTGCCAGCAGTTTATCTGGAGCGGCGGAGACCCAGTACTTC
cdr3_aa: CASSLSGAAETQYF

clone_size: -
j_call: TRBJ1-1
d_call: -
v_call: TRBV6-1
cdr3_nt: TGTGCCAGCAGTGAACGACAGCTGATGAACACTGAAGCTTTCTTT
cdr3_aa: CASSERQLMNTEAFF

clone_size: -
j_call: TRBJ2-1
d_call: TRBD2
v_call: TRBV7-6
cdr3_nt: TGTGCCAGCAGCTTAGAACGGGGACGGGGGGGTGAGCAGTTCTTC
cdr3_aa: CASSLERGRGGEQFF

clone_size: once
j_call: TRBJ1-2
d_call: TRBD1
v_call: TRBV7-8
cdr3_nt: TGTGCCAGCAGCTTAGCGGGACAGGGGGCGGGGTCAGCTAACTATGGCTACACCTTC
cdr3_aa: CASSLAGQGAGSANYGYTF

clone_size: -
j_call: TRBJ1-1
d_call: TRBD1
v_call: TRBV4-1
cdr3_nt: TGCGCCAGCAGCCAGCGGACAGGGGGAATACCTGAAGCTTTCTTT
cdr3_aa: CASSQRTGGIPEAFF

clone_size: many
j_call: TRBJ2-1
d_call: -
v_call: TRBV11-2
cdr3_nt: TGTGCCAGCAGCAATCAACTCGAGCAGTTCTTC
cdr3_aa: CASSNQLEQFF

clone_size: -
j_call: TRBJ2-1
d_call: TRBD1
v_call: TRBV6-5
cdr3_nt: TGTGCCAGCAGCCGCGGACAGGTGGGCAATGAGCAGTTCTTC
cdr3_aa: CASSRGQVGNEQFF

clone_size: once
j_call: TRBJ1-3
d_call: -
v_call: TRBV19
cdr3_nt: TGTGCCACCCAGGGGAGCTCTGGAAACACCATATATTTT
cdr3_aa: CATQGSSGNTIYF

clone_size: -
j_call: TRBJ2-5
d_call: TRBD2
v_call: TRBV7-9
cdr3_nt: TGTGCCAGCAGCTTTAGACTAGCGGGAGGCCTAGAGACCCAGTACTTC
cdr3_aa: CASSFRLAGGLETQYF

clone_size: -
j_call: TRBJ1-5
d_call: TRBD1
v_call: TRBV30
cdr3_nt: TGTGCCTGGAGTAAACCGGGACAGAGGACGGAGCCCCAGCATTTT
cdr3_aa: CAWSKPGQRTEPQHF

clone_size: -
j_call: TRBJ2-7
d_call: TRBD1
v_call: TRBV14
cdr3_nt: TGTGCCAGCAGCCAGGGCCGTGGGGGAACAGGGGAAACCTACGAGCAGTACTTC
cdr3_aa: CASSQGRGGTGETYEQYF

clone_size: few
j_call: TRBJ2-1
d_call: TRBD2
v_call: TRBV18
cdr3_nt: TGTGCCAGCTCACCGACGGGAGGCTCCTACAATGAGCAGTTCTTC
cdr3_aa: CASSPTGGSYNEQFF

clone_size: -
j_call: TRBJ2-1
d_call: TRBD2
v_call: TRBV29-1
cdr3_nt: TGCAGCGCCGCGACTAGCGGGAGTTTCTACAATGAGCAGTTCTTC
cdr3_aa: CSAATSGSFYNEQFF

clone_size: -
j_call: TRBJ2-7
d_call: TRBD2
v_call: TRBV19
cdr3_nt: TGTGCCAGTAGTATGGGCTTCCTAGCGGGATCCTACGAGCAGTACTTC
cdr3_aa: CASSMGFLAGSYEQYF

clone_size: -
j_call: TRBJ2-5
d_call: -
v_call: TRBV27
cdr3_nt: TGTGCCAGCAGTTTTCCCCAGGCGCAGCTAAGCCAAGAGACCCAGTACTTC
cdr3_aa: CASSFPQAQLSQETQYF

clone_size: few
j_call: TRBJ2-7
d_call: -
v_call: TRBV6-5
cdr3_nt: TGTGCCAGCAGTTACTCGGGGGGGCGGGAGCAGTACTTC
cdr3_aa: CASSYSGGREQYF

clone_size: few
j_call: TRBJ2-7
d_call: -
v_call: TRBV19
cdr3_nt: TGTGCCAGTAGTGTTGGGTTGGGTAGCGGTGGCGAGCAGTACTTC
cdr3_aa: CASSVGLGSGGEQYF

clone_size: -
j_call: TRBJ1-2
d_call: -
v_call: TRBV7-2
cdr3_nt: TGTGCCAGCAGCTTAGTACAGGGAGCCGGCTACACCTTC
cdr3_aa: CASSLVQGAGYTF

clone_size: -
j_call: TRBJ1-1
d_call: -
v_call: TRBV7-6
cdr3_nt: TGTGCCAGCAGTCTCCGGGGGAACACTGAAGCTTTCTTT
cdr3_aa: CASSLRGNTEAFF

clone_size: -
j_call: TRBJ2-4
d_call: TRBD1
v_call: TRBV19
cdr3_nt: TGTGCCAGTAGAGACAGGGCAGTAGCCAAAAACATTCAGTACTTC
cdr3_aa: CASRDRAVAKNIQYF

clone_size: -
j_call: TRBJ1-4
d_call: TRBD1
v_call: TRBV6-6
cdr3_nt: TGTGCCAGCAGTTTAGATGGGACAGATGAAAAACTGTTTTTT
cdr3_aa: CASSLDGTDEKLFF

clone_size: -
j_call: TRBJ2-7
d_call: -
v_call: TRBV20-1
cdr3_nt: TGCAGTATTGACAGATCCTACGAGCAGTACTTC
cdr3_aa: CSIDRSYEQYF

clone_size: few
j_call: TRBJ2-1
d_call: -
v_call: TRBV6-5
cdr3_nt: TGTGCCAGCAGTCCGACTAGTTCCAATGAGCAGTTCTTC
cdr3_aa: CASSPTSSNEQFF

clone_size: -
j_call: TRBJ2-7
d_call: TRBD1
v_call: TRBV10-3
cdr3_nt: TGTGCCATCAGCCAAGACAGGGGACCCTCCTACGAGCAGTACTTC
cdr3_aa: CAISQDRGPSYEQYF

clone_size: -
j_call: TRBJ2-5
d_call: -
v_call: TRBV4-1
cdr3_nt: TGCGCCAGCAGCCAAGAGAACTGGAGAGGCCAAGAGACCCAGTACTTC
cdr3_aa: CASSQENWRGQETQYF

clone_size: -
j_call: TRBJ2-7
d_call: TRBD1
v_call: TRBV18
cdr3_nt: TGTGCCAGCTCCCGGGACAGGGCTACCTCCTACGAGCAGTACTTC
cdr3_aa: CASSRDRATSYEQYF

clone_size: -
j_call: TRBJ2-3
d_call: TRBD1
v_call: TRBV4-1
cdr3_nt: TGCGCCAGCAGCCCGAGAAGTCAGGGGGCGTTCACAGATACGCAGTATTTT
cdr3_aa: CASSPRSQGAFTDTQYF

clone_size: -
j_call: TRBJ2-2
d_call: -
v_call: TRBV6-1
cdr3_nt: TGTGCCAGCAGCATCCACAGGGATGGTAGCGGGGAGCTGTTTTTT
cdr3_aa: CASSIHRDGSGELFF

clone_size: -
j_call: TRBJ1-2
d_call: TRBD1
v_call: TRBV5-1
cdr3_nt: TGCGCCAGCAGGAATACAGGGGCCTATGGCTACACCTTC
cdr3_aa: CASRNTGAYGYTF

clone_size: -
j_call: TRBJ2-7
d_call: TRBD1
v_call: TRBV18
cdr3_nt: TGTGCCAGCTCAGTCACGACGGGACAGTCAGCCTACGAGCAGTACTTC
cdr3_aa: CASSVTTGQSAYEQYF

clone_size: -
j_call: TRBJ2-2
d_call: -
v_call: TRBV6-4
cdr3_nt: TGTGCCAGCAGACCCACCGGGACTAACACCGGGGAGCTGTTTTTT
cdr3_aa: CASRPTGTNTGELFF

clone_size: -
j_call: TRBJ2-2
d_call: TRBD2
v_call: TRBV27
cdr3_nt: TGTGCCAGCAGTCCTTGGGCTAGCGGGGCCGGCGGGGAGCTGTTTTTT
cdr3_aa: CASSPWASGAGGELFF

clone_size: -
j_call: TRBJ2-7
d_call: TRBD1
v_call: TRBV29-1
cdr3_nt: TGCAGCGTTTACCCAGGGGGAACCTACGAGCAGTACTTC
cdr3_aa: CSVYPGGTYEQYF

clone_size: -
j_call: TRBJ1-1
d_call: -
v_call: TRBV29-1
cdr3_nt: TGCAGCGTTGTAACCTTTCTCACGGGGTCGAACACTGAAGCTTTCTTT
cdr3_aa: CSVVTFLTGSNTEAFF

clone_size: -
j_call: TRBJ1-2
d_call: -
v_call: TRBV30
cdr3_nt: TGTGCCTGGAGTGTAGATGAGACCGCCCGTTCGAGGGGCTACACCTTC
cdr3_aa: CAWSVDETARSRGYTF

clone_size: few
j_call: TRBJ2-7
d_call: TRBD1
v_call: TRBV28
cdr3_nt: TGTGCCAGCACGACAGGGTCCTCCTACGAGCAGTACTTC
cdr3_aa: CASTTGSSYEQYF

clone_size: -
j_call: TRBJ1-2
d_call: -
v_call: TRBV28
cdr3_nt: TGTGCCAGCAGTCGACAGGCTAACTATGGCTACACCTTC
cdr3_aa: CASSRQANYGYTF

clone_size: -
j_call: TRBJ1-1
d_call: -
v_call: TRBV15
cdr3_nt: TGTGCCACCAGCAGAGATTCATCAGGGGTTGGCACTGAAGCTTTCTTT
cdr3_aa: CATSRDSSGVGTEAFF

clone_size: -
j_call: TRBJ1-5
d_call: -
v_call: TRBV6-1
cdr3_nt: TGTGCCAGCAGTGAATTTAGATCATATCAGCCCCAGCATTTT
cdr3_aa: CASSEFRSYQPQHF

clone_size: -
j_call: TRBJ1-2
d_call: -
v_call: TRBV6-5
cdr3_nt: TGTGCCAGCAGTTACTCCGGGGGGGGCTACACCTTC
cdr3_aa: CASSYSGGGYTF

clone_size: -
j_call: TRBJ2-3
d_call: TRBD2
v_call: TRBV7-2
cdr3_nt: TGTGCCAGCAGCTTAGCGCTAGCGGGGACTGTAGATACGCAGTATTTT
cdr3_aa: CASSLALAGTVDTQYF

clone_size: few
j_call: TRBJ2-2
d_call: -
v_call: TRBV5-4
cdr3_nt: TGTGCCAGCAGCCCTCGGGCGGGGAACACCGGGGAGCTGTTTTTT
cdr3_aa: CASSPRAGNTGELFF

clone_size: -
j_call: TRBJ2-1
d_call: -
v_call: TRBV27
cdr3_nt: TGTGCCAGCCGAGCGGAATTCTCCTACAATGAGCAGTTCTTC
cdr3_aa: CASRAEFSYNEQFF

clone_size: -
j_call: TRBJ2-5
d_call: -
v_call: TRBV4-2
cdr3_nt: TGTGCCAGCAGCCAATCCTCTACTAGTTACGGGACCCAGTACTTC
cdr3_aa: CASSQSSTSYGTQYF

clone_size: -
j_call: TRBJ2-7
d_call: TRBD1
v_call: TRBV27
cdr3_nt: TGTGCCAGCAGTTACCTCACAGGGGAAGGAATGGGGGAGCAGTACTTC
cdr3_aa: CASSYLTGEGMGEQYF

clone_size: once
j_call: TRBJ1-2
d_call: -
v_call: TRBV30
cdr3_nt: TGTGCCTGGGACCCAGATGGGGGACTCGGGAGTAACTATGGCTACACCTTC
cdr3_aa: CAWDPDGGLGSNYGYTF

clone_size: -
j_call: TRBJ2-7
d_call: -
v_call: TRBV19
cdr3_nt: TGTGCCAGTAGCCGGACTTTAGCCTCCTACGAGCAGTACTTC
cdr3_aa: CASSRTLASYEQYF

clone_size: -
j_call: TRBJ2-7
d_call: TRBD2
v_call: TRBV6-5
cdr3_nt: TGTGCCAGCAGTCGACCGGGACTAGCGGGCGAGCAGTACTTC
cdr3_aa: CASSRPGLAGEQYF

clone_size: -
j_call: TRBJ2-7
d_call: -
v_call: TRBV4-1
cdr3_nt: TGCGCCAGCAGCCAAGAGGACAGTCCCTCCTACGAGCAGTACTTC
cdr3_aa: CASSQEDSPSYEQYF

clone_size: once
j_call: TRBJ1-2
d_call: TRBD1
v_call: TRBV11-3
cdr3_nt: TGTGCCAGCAGCTATGAATACTACGGGACAGGGGTTACCTATGGCTACACCTTC
cdr3_aa: CASSYEYYGTGVTYGYTF

clone_size: -
j_call: TRBJ1-1
d_call: -
v_call: TRBV11-2
cdr3_nt: TGTGCCAGCAGCTCATACGCTAATCGGGGAGACTTGGGAGCTTTCTTT
cdr3_aa: CASSSYANRGDLGAFF

clone_size: -
j_call: TRBJ1-2
d_call: -
v_call: TRBV5-4
cdr3_nt: TGTGCCAGCAGCTCATACCGGACAGCTAACTATGGCTACACCTTC
cdr3_aa: CASSSYRTANYGYTF

clone_size: -
j_call: TRBJ2-7
d_call: -
v_call: TRBV5-5
cdr3_nt: TGTGCCAGCAGCTTGGGGGAGACTTCCTACGAGCAGTACTTC
cdr3_aa: CASSLGETSYEQYF

clone_size: -
j_call: TRBJ1-5
d_call: -
v_call: TRBV4-1
cdr3_nt: TGCGCCAGCAGCCAAGGGGGGGGGCCCGATCAGCCCCAGCATTTT
cdr3_aa: CASSQGGGPDQPQHF